One sample yielded the 14 T cell receptor beta chains listed below, sequenced in a study of shared clonotypes between healthy human individuals. Measured with immunoSEQ multiplex PCR; TCRdb has only the in-frame clones, and not every one. The sample has about half a million clones; more than 65% are singletons. The specimen was PBMCs. Receptors were obtained from a woman aged 40 to 55 in good health. Some clones in this sample may be carry-over from other donors' samples.

Only one count was recorded for this clone. This chain uses TRBV28 with TRBJ1-2, with TRBD1 matching 7 bases. Germline loops: CDR1 MDHEN, CDR2 SYDVKM. The ends lost 6 bases at V and 4 bases at J; junction bases unmatched: 5. This CDR3 spans 13 amino acids. As DNA, the CDR3 is TGTGCCAGCAGGTTCGACAGGGTCTATGGCTACACCTTC. It specifies CASRFDRVYGYTF.

Concerning this clone itself: With only one base between it and a far larger clone, this is likely a read error. This chain joins TRBV7-9 and TRBJ1-2; 7 bases agree with TRBD1. J was trimmed by 4 bases and V by 4 bases; bases with no gene match: 3. The CDR3 has 13 residues. Germline CDR1 SEHNR, CDR2 FQNEAQ (reference sequence). The CDR3 sequence: CASSSGTVYGYTF. For the CDR3, the DNA is TGTGCCAGCAGCTCCGGGACAGTCTATGGCTACACCTTC.

The gene calls are TRBV28 and TRBJ1-3; D unresolved. Germline V gene sequence: CDR1 MDHEN, CDR2 SYDVKM. The CDR3 runs to 19 residues. V gave up 3 bases and J gave up 0 bases, with 21 bases separating them. The CDR3, as DNA: TGTGCCAGCAGTTTCGAGTCGGGCTCGATCGCGGACTCTGGAAACACCATATATTTT. It codes for CASSFESGSIADSGNTIYF.

CDR3 residues: CASSGAAITDTQYF. CDR3 sequence (DNA): TGCGCCAGCAGCGGAGCGGCAATCACAGATACGCAGTATTTT. The chain carries TRBV10-2 and TRBJ2-3, with D perhaps matching TRBD2 (5 bases). V lost 6 bases and J lost 2, with 12 bases in between. The CDR3 runs 14 residues. Per germline, CDR1 WSHSY and CDR2 SAAADI.

With respect to this clone: A far larger clone is just one base off, so this is likely a read error. The V call is TRBV4-2, the J call TRBJ2-3; 7 nucleotides agree with TRBD2. With V trimmed by 1 base and J by 4 bases, 11 bases remained unmatched. CDR1 is LGHNA and CDR2 is YNFKEQ in the germline V gene. The CDR3 runs to 17 residues. Written as DNA, the CDR3 is TGTGCCAGCAGCCAAGCGACTAGCTTGGGAGTGGCAGATACGCAGTATTTT. It codes for CASSQATSLGVADTQYF.

A remark on this clone: This sample also contains other DNA sequences that code for the same CDR3. This chain links TRBV19 with TRBJ2-2; D perhaps matches TRBD2 (6 bases). In germline, CDR1 is LNHDA, CDR2 SQIVND (reference sequence). CDR3 size: 15 residues. Trimming pared 3 bases from V and 3 bases from J, leaving 11 bases between. CDR3 in DNA: TGTGCCAGTAGTATCGGGGGTGCTTACACCGGGGAGCTGTTTTTT. This sequence encodes CASSIGGAYTGELFF. Full variable domain (remainder filled in from reference TRBV19 and TRBJ2-2): DGGITQSPKYLFRKEGQNVTLSCEQNLNHDAMYWYRQDPGQGLRLIYYSQIVNDFQKGDIAEGYSVSREKKESFPLTVTSAQKNPTAFYLCASSIGGAYTGELFFGEGSRLTVL.

There are a few counts of this clone. A much larger clonotype is one base distant, so this may be a read error. This chain uses TRBV5-1 with TRBJ2-2; 8 bases match TRBD2. CDR3 length: 15 residues. The germline CDR1 and CDR2 sequences are SGHRS and YFSETQ. The chain's CDR3 is CASSPGLVWTGELSF. CDR3 nucleotides: TGCGCCAGCAGCCCGGGACTAGTTTGGACCGGGGAGCTGTCTTTT.

Many counts were recorded for this clone. Different DNA sequences within this sample yield the same CDR3. The chain employs TRBV30 and TRBJ2-1, with 8 nucleotides matching TRBD2. The trim removed 1 base at V and 3 bases at J, leaving 2 bases unmatched. The CDR3 has 14 amino acids. Germline V gene sequence: CDR1 GTSNPN, CDR2 SVGIG (reference sequence). CDR3 region: CAWSAGGGYNEQFF. For the CDR3, the DNA is TGTGCCTGGAGTGCGGGAGGGGGCTACAATGAGCAGTTCTTC.

V is TRBV6-6 and J is TRBJ2-1, with 9 bases lining up with TRBD2. The CDR3 sequence is 16 residues long. Germline lookup yields CDR1 MNHNY and CDR2 SVGAGI (reference sequence). V lost 2 bases, J lost 5 bases, and 7 bases stayed unmatched. As DNA, the CDR3 is TGTGCCAGCAGTTACCTCGGGACTAGCCAAGACAATGAGCAGTTCTTC. It specifies CASSYLGTSQDNEQFF.

This clone appeared once. The CDR3 DNA follows: TGTGCCAGCAATATATTAAGGGGCAATCAGCCCCAGCATTTT. Translation gives CASNILRGNQPQHF. The rearrangement links TRBV2 to TRBJ1-5; D is uncertain. The V and J ends lost 7 bases and 2 bases respectively, with 12 bases between them. The CDR3 spans 14 residues. The germline CDR1 and CDR2 sequences are SNHLY and FYNNEI.

The chain employs TRBV12-5 and TRBJ2-1, with D perhaps TRBD1 (5 bases). The CDR3 loop spans 12 amino acids. CDR1 and CDR2 from the germline V gene are LGHNT and FRNRAP. The V end lost 7 bases, the J end lost 7 bases, and 11 bases lay between the germline ends. CDR3 coding DNA: TGTGCTAGTGCACAGGCCGAAAATGAGCAGTTCTTC. The encoded protein is CASAQAENEQFF.

As to this clone: The likely explanation is a read error, given a far larger clone one base away. The V call is TRBV4-1, the J call TRBJ1-1, with no clear D. Germline CDR1 is MGHRA and CDR2 is YSYEKL. CDR3 length equals 14 residues. The CDR3 spells CANSQVKGGTEAFF. In DNA, the CDR3 is TGCGCCAACAGCCAAGTTAAGGGCGGCACTGAAGCTTTCTTT.

The chain recombines TRBV4-3 with TRBJ2-1; 8 bases align to TRBD2. Germline-derived CDR1 and CDR2 are LGHNA and YSLEER. V was clipped by 1 base and J by 8 bases; unmatched bases: 7. The CDR3 is 15 residues long. The CDR3 coding sequence is TGCGCCAGCAGCCAAGCTCGCGGGAGGTTAGATGAGCAGTTCTTC. It encodes CASSQARGRLDEQFF.

To note about this clone: This sequence is one base from a far larger clone and is likely a read error. The V gene is TRBV2, the J gene TRBJ2-7, with D unresolved. The length of the CDR3 is 12 residues. CDR1 SNHLY and CDR2 FYNNEI come from the germline V gene. The CDR3 coding sequence is TGTACCAGCAGTTACACAGACTACGAGCAGTACTTC. Its translation is CTSSYTDYEQYF.